This T cell receptor beta chain appears in the sequencing data of a study of identical twins. The study, taken as a whole, reports: Cord blood beta clonotypes present at high abundance carried fewer insertions; no such pattern appeared in memory repertoires. There is a chance that invariant MAIT and iNKT cells partially muddied zero-insertion analyses.

All donors were healthy, and all were Caucasian. Turning to this clonotype: Its antigen is unknown.

A universal primer site arose from template switching, and cDNA bore unique molecular identifiers. TCRdb independently ran MiXCR on the 5' RACE reads; one entry per CDR3 protein. The sample holds around 490,000 distinct CDR3 sequences, about 20% seen once. The CDR3 is 14 amino acids. V was shortened by 3 bases and J by 7 bases, with 16 bases between the two germline ends. CDR1 DFQATT and CDR2 SNEGSKA come from the germline V gene (reference sequence). These same data were also listed under a study on yellow fever vaccine responses in identical twins.

Sequencing used CD4+ T cells sorted from blood. The receptor's source is a woman aged 18 to 35 in good health. This chain joins TRBV20-1 and TRBJ2-4; D gene unclear. CDR3 bases: TGCAGTGCTAGTTCCGCATCCGGGTTGAACATTCAGTACTTC. Amino acid sequence: CSASSASGLNIQYF.